The clone carrying this T cell receptor (beta chain) was recorded a few times. Authors' processing steps: From reference gene primer amplification, estimates of nucleated cell counts were derived. The table came from immunoSEQ multiplex PCR; TCRdb's copy has only in-frame clones and leaves some out. The DNA was the basis for D and trimming; V, J and clone size are from that table. The sample records roughly 190,000 clones, roughly 77% being singletons. CDR1 is SGDLS, CDR2 YYNGEE, per germline. This CDR3 has 16 residues. The V segment lost 0 bases and the J segment 5 bases; nucleotides outside the gene matches: 9. This entry comes from a study of blood T cell repertoires in COVID-19. Study summary: Samples representing acute and convalescent COVID-19 were sourced from the United States, Italy and Spain.

The sequence was obtained from a woman in her fifties or sixties with acute COVID-19. The J gene is TRBJ2-5, the V gene TRBV9; 8 nucleotides agree with TRBD1. Input material: PBMCs or T cells enriched from blood (not recorded which). CDR3 nucleotide sequence: TGTGCCAGCAGCGTAGGGGGGCTCGACAGGGGTGAGACCCAGTACTTC. Amino acids: CASSVGGLDRGETQYF. Full variable domain (rest looked up from reference TRBV9 and TRBJ2-5): DSGVTQTPKHLITATGQRVTLRCSPRSGDLSVYWYQQSLDQGLQFLIQYYNGEERAKGNILERFSAQQFPDLHSELNLSSLELGDSALYFCASSVGGLDRGETQYFGPGTRLLVL.